The next 6 T cell receptor beta chains were all read from a single sample in a study of shared clonotypes between healthy human individuals. Assay: immunoSEQ multiplex PCR; the TCRdb copy retains only in-frame clones and omits some. The table has approximately 2.5 million clones, just over 90% seen once. Sequenced: naive CD4+ T cells sorted from blood. Subset indicated: CD45RA+ positively selected. The receptors stem from a man between 18 and 29 years old in good health.

Worth noting for this clone: Other DNA sequences in the sample encode the same CDR3. The rearrangement joins TRBV30 to TRBJ1-4; D perhaps matches TRBD1 (5 bases). Germline CDR1 is GTSNPN and CDR2 is SVGIG (reference sequence). There are 13 residues in the CDR3. The V gene lost 1 base and the J gene lost 3 bases, with 6 bases spanning the gap. CDR3 nucleotide sequence: TGTGCCTGGAGTGCAGGGCCTAATGAAAAACTGTTTTTT. It specifies CAWSAGPNEKLFF.

This clone appeared a single time. The chain combines TRBV27 with TRBJ2-4; TRBD2 is a possible D gene (6 bases). V shed 3 bases and J shed 10 bases, with 13 bases lying between them. The germline V gene has CDR1 MNHEY and CDR2 SMNVEV (reference sequence). The CDR3 covers 13 residues. CDR3 bases: TGTGCCAGCAGTTTTACAGAGGGAGGAATTCAGTACTTC. It specifies CASSFTEGGIQYF.

J is TRBJ2-2 and V is TRBV7-9, with 11 bases matching TRBD2. Germline V gene sequence: CDR1 SEHNR, CDR2 FQNEAQ (reference sequence). The CDR3 is 16 residues long. Losses at the gene ends were 5 bases for V and 1 base for J; bases not matched to a gene: 3. CDR3 bases: TGTGCCAGCAGCCCGGGACTAGCGGAGAACACCGGGGAGCTGTTTTTT. Its protein product is CASSPGLAENTGELFF.

The chain carries TRBV5-4 and TRBJ1-2; TRBD1 agrees at 9 bases. This CDR3 comprises 14 residues. After removal of 3 bases from V and 3 bases from J, the junction contained 3 bases not matched to a gene. In germline, CDR1 is SGHNT, CDR2 YYREEE (reference sequence). The CDR3 DNA sequence: TGTGCCAGCAGCTATGACAGGGGGGACTATGGCTACACCTTC. Amino acid sequence: CASSYDRGDYGYTF.

The chain carries TRBV7-9 and TRBJ2-1; no definite D call. V shed 2 bases and J shed 0 bases, with 5 bases lying between them. Germline-derived CDR1 and CDR2 are SEHNR and FQNEAQ (reference sequence). The CDR3 has 14 amino acids. The CDR3 reads CASSLSSSYNEQFF. The CDR3 DNA reads TGTGCCAGCAGCTTAAGTAGCTCCTACAATGAGCAGTTCTTC.

There are a few counts of this clone. The rearrangement links TRBV19 to TRBJ1-4, with D hard to call. Germline V gene lookup returns CDR1 LNHDA and CDR2 SQIVND (reference sequence). With 3 bases removed from V and 3 bases from J, the gap between germline ends came to 11 bases. The CDR3 length is 15 residues. CDR3 nucleotide sequence: TGTGCCAGTAGTATGTGGGAACCGGCTAATGAAAAACTGTTTTTT. Residues: CASSMWEPANEKLFF.